This T cell receptor (beta chain) was identified in a study of blood T cell repertoires in COVID-19. The protocol was immunoSEQ multiplex PCR, while the TCRdb copy is restricted to in-frame clones and leaves out a portion. The repertoire holds about 290,000 clones, with 89% as singletons. Germline CDR1 WSHSY, CDR2 SAAADI. Deletions cut 5 bases from V and 3 bases from J, with 14 bases between. The CDR3 extends over 14 amino acids. The chain couples TRBV10-2 to TRBJ2-7; a possible D gene is TRBD2 (6 bases). The sample taken for sequencing was PBMCs or T cells enriched from blood (not recorded which). This receptor was identified in a woman in her thirties or forties who had recovered from COVID-19. The CDR3 bases are TGCGCCAGCAGTCCTGCGCAGGGACTCTACGAGCAGTACTTC. Its protein is CASSPAQGLYEQYF.